This T cell receptor (beta chain) was recovered during a study of T cell changes during pregnancy in multiple sclerosis. Losses at the gene ends were 2 bases for V and 4 bases for J; bases not matched to a gene: 4. The CDR3 is made up of 14 amino acids. Germline V gene sequence: CDR1 MNHNY, CDR2 SVGAGI (reference sequence). Produced via immunoSEQ multiplex PCR; TCRdb's table is partial and in-frame only. Of about 40,000 clones listed, 91% are singletons. The chain couples TRBV6-6 to TRBJ2-7; TRBD1 matches at 8 bases. The sequences come from CD4+ T cells from peripheral blood mononuclear cells, collected before pregnancy. This clonotype originated in a female donor with multiple sclerosis, enrolled in a pregnancy study. The CDR3 DNA sequence: TGTGCCAGCAGTTACGGTCAGGGGGCATACGAGCAGTACTTC. Its protein product is CASSYGQGAYEQYF.